Below, 22 T cell receptor beta chains from the same sample are listed, as sequenced in a study of T cell responses to AZD1222 COVID-19 vaccine (dated by TCRdb to about 2021). The library came from the immunoSEQ multiplex PCR assay. TCRdb provides this immuneACCESS table in a form limited to in-frame rearrangements. Some clones are lacking; in checked studies, under half of them reflect an unresolved V gene, and why the rest are absent is not known. The sample table holds some 56,000 clones, of which around 85% were seen once. Roughly 16% of the sample comes from the top ten. The meaning of the sample's time point label: baseline before first vaccination. This sample comprised peripheral blood, obtained on day 0 of AZD1222 vaccination. Receptors were obtained from an adult in good health.

This sequence joins TRBV28 and TRBJ2-7, with a tentative D call TRBD1 (5 bases). The ends were cut back, 3 bases at V and 3 bases at J, with 12 bases in the middle. The CDR3 is made up of 14 amino acids. Germline-derived CDR1 and CDR2 are MDHEN and SYDVKM. CDR3 coding DNA: TGTGCCAGCAGTTTGACAAGGGGCCTCTACGAGCAGTACTTC. Translating it yields CASSLTRGLYEQYF.

This clone was recorded a few times. The chain has TRBV11-2 and TRBJ2-2; D call uncertain. The CDR3 is 16 residues long. The germline gives CDR1 SGHAT, CDR2 FQNNGV. V gave up 4 bases and J gave up 6 bases, with 18 bases separating them. The DNA for the CDR3 is TGTGCCAGCAGCTCCAACTTTAACGATGGGGCCGGGGAGCTGTTTTTT. This gives the protein CASSSNFNDGAGELFF.

The chain couples TRBV5-5 to TRBJ2-7; tentatively, D is TRBD1 (5 bases). Germline values: CDR1 SGHKS, CDR2 YYEKEE (reference sequence). The germline V and J ends were trimmed by 2 bases and 3 bases, with 15 bases remaining between them. This CDR3 region has 15 residues. CDR3 sequence reads: CASSFLQGDNYEQYF. CDR3 DNA: TGTGCCAGCAGCTTTTTGCAGGGCGACAACTACGAGCAGTACTTC.

The chain has TRBV11-3 and TRBJ2-3; tentatively, D is TRBD1 (5 bases). Germline V lookup: CDR1 SGHNT, CDR2 YENEEA. V lost 4 bases to trimming and J lost 0 bases, with 8 bases between them. The CDR3 is made up of 14 amino acids. DNA for the CDR3: TGTGCCAGCAGCTCTGGGGCTAGCACAGATACGCAGTATTTT. It translates to CASSSGASTDTQYF.

This chain's CDR3 is CASSQTDRSYNEQFF. As DNA, the CDR3 is TGTGCCAGCAGCCAAACGGACAGGTCCTACAATGAGCAGTTCTTC. The chain joins TRBV3-1 (or the pseudogene TRBV3-2) to TRBJ2-1; 7 positions agree with TRBD1. J was trimmed by 1 base and V by 2 bases; bases with no gene match: 2. Germline CDR1 and CDR2: LGHDT and YNNKEL (reference sequence). The CDR3 runs to 15 residues.

The chain recombines TRBV5-1 with TRBJ2-2; D gene ambiguous. The length of the CDR3 is 13 residues. Germline V gene sequence: CDR1 SGHRS, CDR2 YFSETQ. V was cut by 6 bases and J by 7 bases, with 13 bases left in between. The CDR3 sequence: CASTSGGNGELFF. CDR3 in DNA: TGCGCCAGCACCTCGGGTGGAAACGGGGAGCTGTTTTTT.

The gene calls are TRBV27 and TRBJ1-6; TRBD1 matches 9 bases. The germline V gene encodes CDR1 MNHEY and CDR2 SMNVEV (reference sequence). V shed 3 bases, J shed 7 bases, and the junction held 16 bases outside the gene matches. The CDR3 covers 19 residues. The CDR3 region is CASSFFSPGQGIENSPLHF. In nucleotides, the CDR3 is TGTGCCAGCAGTTTCTTCTCCCCGGGACAGGGAATAGAGAATTCACCCCTCCACTTT.

This clone has just one count. V and J are TRBV10-3 and TRBJ2-5, with TRBD2 as a possible D gene (6 bases). The V end was cut by 4 bases, the J end by 5 bases, with 8 bases between. Germline V lookup: CDR1 ENHRY, CDR2 SYGVKD. The CDR3 loop spans 12 amino acids. The CDR3 loop is CAISVGGETQYF. The DNA for the CDR3 is TGTGCCATCAGTGTGGGGGGTGAGACCCAGTACTTC.

V usage is TRBV28 and J usage is TRBJ1-4; no firm D call. The CDR3 loop spans 16 amino acids. Trimming took 5 bases from V and 5 from J, leaving 18 bases between them. Germline V lookup: CDR1 MDHEN, CDR2 SYDVKM. For the CDR3, the DNA is TGTGCCAGCAGTGTCCTTATTTCAGGCCAAAATGAAAAACTGTTTTTT. Protein: CASSVLISGQNEKLFF.

The chain has TRBV19 and TRBJ1-1, with D possibly TRBD1 on 5 matching bases. Trimming cost V 8 bases and J 0 bases, with 13 bases left between them. The CDR3 contains 14 residues. CDR1 is LNHDA and CDR2 is SQIVND in the germline V gene (reference sequence). The DNA of the CDR3 is TGTGCCAGTCGAACTGGGGGATTGAACACTGAAGCTTTCTTT. Amino acids: CASRTGGLNTEAFF.

The chain employs TRBV20-1 and TRBJ2-7; 7 nucleotides match TRBD1. V was pared by 5 bases and J by 2 bases, with 3 bases of the junction left unmatched. Germline assignment: CDR1 DFQATT and CDR2 SNEGSKA (reference sequence). The CDR3 sequence is 12 residues long. CDR3 residues: CSAGGQAYEQYF. The DNA for the CDR3 is TGCAGTGCTGGTGGACAGGCCTACGAGCAGTACTTC.

The chain recombines TRBV5-4 with TRBJ2-7; weak D call: TRBD2 (7 bases). Per germline, CDR1 SGHNT and CDR2 YYREEE (reference sequence). CDR3 length equals 17 residues. V was clipped by 4 bases and J by 1 base, with 21 bases between them. The CDR3 nucleotides are TGTGCCAGCAGCCGCAACACGGGGGGCCTTCCTTCCTACGAGCAGTACTTC. This sequence encodes CASSRNTGGLPSYEQYF. The variable domain in full, with the rest retrieved from reference TRBV5-4 and TRBJ2-7, is ETGVTQSPTHLIKTRGQQVTLRCSSQSGHNTVSWYQQALGQGPQFIFQYYREEENGRGNFPPRFSGLQFPNYSSELNVNALELDDSALYLCASSRNTGGLPSYEQYFGPGTRLTVT.

The chain employs TRBV18 and TRBJ2-2; 9 nucleotides match TRBD1. Germline CDR1 reads KGHSH; CDR2 reads LQKENI. The CDR3 is made up of 14 amino acids. The V segment lost 4 bases and the J segment 6 bases; nucleotides outside the gene matches: 3. In DNA form, the CDR3 reads TGTGCCAGCTCACGAACAGGGGGCTCCGGGGAGCTGTTTTTT. Translated, it gives CASSRTGGSGELFF.

The V gene is TRBV11-2, the J gene TRBJ1-5; 7 bases are a match to TRBD1. Trimming removed 3 bases from V and 0 bases from J; junction bases left unmatched: 8. The CDR3 is made up of 17 amino acids. The germline CDR1 and CDR2 sequences are SGHAT and FQNNGV. The DNA of the CDR3 is TGTGCCAGCAGCTTGGTGACAGGGAGCTATAGCAATCAGCCCCAGCATTTT. It encodes CASSLVTGSYSNQPQHF. Combining the CDR3 with reference TRBV11-2 and TRBJ1-5 gives the whole variable domain EAGVAQSPRYKIIEKRQSVAFWCNPISGHATLYWYQQILGQGPKLLIQFQNNGVVDDSQLPKDRFSAERLKGVDSTLKIQPAKLEDSAVYLCASSLVTGSYSNQPQHFGDGTRLSIL.

The gene calls are TRBV10-3 and TRBJ2-7; 15 bases align to TRBD2. CDR3 length: 17 residues. After removal of 7 bases from V and 2 bases from J, the junction contained 9 bases not matched to a gene. Germline CDR1 and CDR2: ENHRY and SYGVKD. CDR3 nucleotides: TGTGCCATCAAGGCCCCCGGGACTAGCGGGGGGACCTACGAGCAGTACTTC. This codes for CAIKAPGTSGGTYEQYF.

This sequence joins TRBV15 and TRBJ2-3; D possibly corresponds to TRBD2 (6 bases). The CDR3 has 18 residues. V lost 1 base and J lost 4, with 21 bases in between. The germline gives CDR1 LNHNV, CDR2 YYDKDF (reference sequence). CDR3 nucleotides: TGTGCCACCAGCAGAGGGAGAGGCGGAGGGAACTTAGCAGATACGCAGTATTTT. Translated, it gives CATSRGRGGGNLADTQYF.

This clone has a single count. The chain joins TRBV6-6 to TRBJ1-1; 10 bases agree with TRBD1. The V and J ends lost 6 bases and 4 bases, in that order; junction bases with no gene match: 8. The CDR3 has 15 amino acids. Germline V lookup: CDR1 MNHNY, CDR2 SVGAGI (reference sequence). The chain's CDR3 is CASRPGTGVVTEAFF. CDR3 bases: TGTGCCAGCAGACCCGGGACAGGGGTTGTCACTGAAGCTTTCTTT.

J is TRBJ1-2 and V is TRBV5-6; D is undetermined. V lost 4 bases to trimming and J lost 7 bases, with 11 bases between them. Germline V gene data show CDR1 as SGHDT and CDR2 as YYEEEE. The CDR3 has 12 amino acids. CDR3 nucleotides: TGTGCCAGCAGCGGAAATTGGGGTGGCTACACCTTC. Protein product: CASSGNWGGYTF.

The rearrangement joins TRBV25-1 to TRBJ1-4; tentative D call: TRBD1 (6 bases). The CDR3 is 16 residues long. Germline V lookup: CDR1 MGHDK, CDR2 SYGVNS. The V and J ends lost 7 bases and 8 bases respectively, with 23 bases between them. The CDR3 nucleotides read TGTGCCAGCAAAGGAGACCCGGCAGGGGATGGAGAAAAACTGTTTTTT. This encodes CASKGDPAGDGEKLFF.

The chain links TRBV27 to TRBJ2-1, with D perhaps assigned TRBD1 or TRBD2 (5 bases each). V lost 3 bases to trimming and J lost 4 bases, with 19 bases between them. This CDR3 region has 17 residues. Germline CDR1 and CDR2: MNHEY and SMNVEV (reference sequence). CDR3 loop: CASSFIGARSGYNEQFF. Here the CDR3 DNA reads TGTGCCAGCAGTTTTATCGGGGCGCGTTCGGGATACAATGAGCAGTTCTTC.

This rearrangement joins TRBV5-4 to TRBJ2-7; no definite D call. CDR1 and CDR2 (germline): SGHNT, YYREEE (reference sequence). Trimming took off 4 bases at V and 7 bases at J, with 15 bases between the two ends. The CDR3 runs to 13 residues. CDR3 nucleotides: TGTGCCAGCAGCGGCATTATGGGGAAGGAGCAGTACTTC. Its translation is CASSGIMGKEQYF.

The V gene is TRBV3-1 (or the pseudogene TRBV3-2), the J gene TRBJ1-1; D is undetermined. CDR1 is LGHDT and CDR2 is YNNKEL in the germline V gene (reference sequence). V dropped 2 bases and J dropped 2 bases, with 3 bases sitting between them. The CDR3 runs to 12 residues. The CDR3 bases are TGTGCCAGCAGCCAACAAAACACTGAAGCTTTCTTT. Translated: CASSQQNTEAFF.